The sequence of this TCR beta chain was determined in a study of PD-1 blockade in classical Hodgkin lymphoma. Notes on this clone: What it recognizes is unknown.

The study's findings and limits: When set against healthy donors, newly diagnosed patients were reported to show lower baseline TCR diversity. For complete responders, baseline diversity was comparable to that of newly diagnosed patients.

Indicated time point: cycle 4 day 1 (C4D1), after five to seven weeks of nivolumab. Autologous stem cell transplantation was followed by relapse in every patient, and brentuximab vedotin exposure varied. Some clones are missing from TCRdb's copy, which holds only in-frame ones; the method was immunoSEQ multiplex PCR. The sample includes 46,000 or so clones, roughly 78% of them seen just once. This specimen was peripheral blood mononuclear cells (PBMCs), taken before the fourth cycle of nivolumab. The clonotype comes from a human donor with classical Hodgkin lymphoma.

CDR3 protein: CASSSGYNEQFF. The CDR3 region has the DNA TGCGCCAGCAGCTCCGGCTACAATGAGCAGTTCTTC. This chain joins TRBV5-1 and TRBJ2-1; D not certain. The germline CDR1 and CDR2 sequences are SGHRS and YFSETQ. This CDR3 spans 12 amino acids. Trimming cost V 3 bases and J 3 bases, with 4 bases left between them.